The 22 T cell receptor beta chains reported below all come from one sample, sequenced in a study of response to subunit inactivated influenza vaccine (dated 2018 in TCRdb). The receptor library was made with RT-PCR. Sequencing used an Illumina HiSeq 2500. The public reads were reprocessed in TCRdb via fastp at Q25 and MiXCR, keeping in-frame beta chains. Each CDR3 protein appears once, grouped with its most common genes and DNA. This sample holds about 780,000 distinct CDR3 sequences; around 20% were observed only once. Of the sample, approximately 11% is held by the ten largest clones. This sample comprised PBMCs from blood, obtained less than 6 days after vaccination. The receptor source for this set is a man in his fifties who received an inactivated influenza vaccine. Donor details come from another sample of the same person, matched by shared clones.

The chain combines TRBV20-1 with TRBJ2-1; 8 bases line up with TRBD2. CDR3 size: 14 residues. V was pared by 5 bases and J by 2 bases, with 5 bases of the junction left unmatched. CDR1 is DFQATT, CDR2 SNEGSKA, per germline (reference sequence). CDR3 DNA: TGCAGTGCTCAAACTAGCGGCCCCTACAATGAGCAGTTCTTC. It codes for CSAQTSGPYNEQFF.

The chain has TRBV7-9 and TRBJ2-5; tentatively, D is TRBD2 (5 bases). Trimming left V 4 bases short and J 5 bases short, with 20 bases between. Germline CDR1 reads SEHNR; CDR2 reads FQNEAQ (reference sequence). The length of the CDR3 is 16 residues. CDR3 DNA sequence: TGTGCCAGCAGCTCCGGAGGTGATCCCCTTGGGGAGACCCAGTACTTC. Protein: CASSSGGDPLGETQYF.

This rearrangement joins TRBV5-1 to TRBJ2-7; tentatively, D is TRBD1 (6 bases). In germline, CDR1 is SGHRS, CDR2 YFSETQ. The CDR3 has 14 amino acids. The V gene lost 4 bases and the J gene lost 2 bases, with 13 bases spanning the gap. The CDR3 DNA follows: TGCGCCAGCAGCCCCGACCGGACAGCCTACGAGCAGTACTTC. Translated: CASSPDRTAYEQYF.

This clonotype was observed a handful of times. The chain links TRBV12-3 or TRBV12-4 to TRBJ2-1; possible D gene TRBD2, 7 bases. The V end was cut by 3 bases, the J end by 3 bases, with 12 bases between. The CDR3 loop spans 15 amino acids. CDR3 sequence: CASSLGRGIYNEQFF. The CDR3 DNA reads as TGTGCCAGCAGTTTGGGGAGGGGGATCTACAATGAGCAGTTCTTC.

The V and J genes are TRBV6-2 or TRBV6-3 and TRBJ1-1; 10 bases map to TRBD1. This CDR3 comprises 21 residues. From germline, CDR1 is MNHEY and CDR2 SVGEGT. V shed 6 bases, J shed 2 bases, and the junction held 24 bases outside the gene matches. The CDR3 is CASSSSHKEVRDRGINTEAFF. CDR3 nucleotides: TGTGCCAGCAGCTCATCTCATAAGGAGGTCCGGGACAGGGGTATTAACACTGAAGCTTTCTTT.

The DNA for the CDR3 is TGTGCCAGTACGGGACAAGGCAACTATGGCTACACCTTC. Protein product: CASTGQGNYGYTF. The rearrangement joins TRBV18 to TRBJ1-2; possibly TRBD1 for D (6 bases). Germline V CDR1 and CDR2: KGHSH, LQKENI. V lost 9 bases to trimming and J lost 2 bases, with 13 bases between them. The CDR3 extends over 13 amino acids.

This clonotype was counted only a few times. V is TRBV28 and J is TRBJ2-4; D perhaps matches TRBD1 (6 bases). The germline CDR1 and CDR2 sequences are MDHEN and SYDVKM. Trimming stripped 5 bases from V and 2 bases from J, with 19 bases between. This CDR3 is built from 17 residues. The CDR3 region has the DNA TGTGCCAGCAGTCCAACGACAGGATGGGAGTCCAAAAACATTCAGTACTTC. It encodes CASSPTTGWESKNIQYF.

This clonotype was counted ten times or more. The rearrangement joins TRBV20-1 to TRBJ2-7; the D is unclear. Deletions cut 2 bases from V and 4 bases from J, with 15 bases between. Germline V gene sequence: CDR1 DFQATT, CDR2 SNEGSKA (reference sequence). The CDR3 is made up of 14 amino acids. This chain's CDR3 is CSARSGIESYEQYF. The CDR3, as DNA: TGCAGTGCTAGAAGTGGGATAGAGTCGTACGAGCAGTACTTC.

This clonotype has more than one count but fewer than ten. The chain recombines TRBV6-5 with TRBJ1-6; D gene ambiguous. Germline assignment: CDR1 MNHEY and CDR2 SVGAGI. With 0 bases removed from V and 9 bases from J, the gap between germline ends came to 9 bases. CDR3 length equals 14 residues. CDR3 coding DNA: TGTGCCAGCAGTTACTCGAGTAGGATTTCACCCCTCCACTTT. It encodes CASSYSSRISPLHF.

This clonotype was picked up a small number of times. This chain's CDR3 is CASSSTDGALGYTF. The CDR3 DNA follows: TGTGCCAGCAGTTCCACTGACGGAGCGTTGGGCTACACCTTC. The rearrangement uses TRBV12-3 or TRBV12-4 and TRBJ1-2, with unresolved D. The CDR3 runs 14 residues. V was cut by 4 bases and J by 8 bases, with 17 bases left in between.

The V call is TRBV6-2 or TRBV6-3, the J call TRBJ2-3; D uncertain. Deletions cut 6 bases from V and 4 bases from J, with 8 bases between. Germline loops: CDR1 MNHEY, CDR2 SVGEGT. The CDR3 loop spans 12 amino acids. In DNA, the CDR3 is TGTGCCAGCAGAATTGGTGCAGATACGCAGTATTTT. Translating it yields CASRIGADTQYF.

The genes are TRBV20-1 and TRBJ2-3; 14 bases fit TRBD2. The CDR3 length is 15 residues. J lost 5 bases, V lost 3 bases, and 4 bases had no gene match. The V gene's germline CDR1 is DFQATT and CDR2 SNEGSKA (reference sequence). This chain's CDR3 is CSASGGLAGVDTQYF. In DNA, the CDR3 is TGCAGTGCTAGCGGGGGACTAGCGGGAGTAGATACGCAGTATTTT.

V is TRBV24-1 and J is TRBJ2-2, with TRBD2 matching 7 bases. After removal of 3 bases from V and 0 bases from J, the junction contained 3 bases not matched to a gene. This CDR3 is built from 16 residues. The germline V gene encodes CDR1 KGHDR and CDR2 SFDVKD. DNA for the CDR3: TGTGCCACCAGTGATAGGGACTACGCGAACACCGGGGAGCTGTTTTTT. It specifies CATSDRDYANTGELFF.

This clonotype was counted a few times. The chain links TRBV6-5 to TRBJ1-2; a possible D gene is TRBD1 (6 bases). This CDR3 contains 15 residues. Germline loops: CDR1 MNHEY, CDR2 SVGAGI. Trimming took off 0 bases at V and 4 bases at J, with 12 bases between the two ends. The CDR3 bases are TGTGCCAGCAGTTACTCAAGAGGGGGTCTCTATGGCTACACCTTC. It is translated as CASSYSRGGLYGYTF.

The chain links TRBV29-1 to TRBJ1-5, with no clear D. Germline V lookup: CDR1 SQVTM, CDR2 ANQGSEA. The CDR3 has 14 residues. CDR3 sequence: CRPPLWPNNQPQHF. The CDR3 DNA is TGCAGACCCCCTCTGTGGCCGAACAATCAGCCCCAGCATTTT.

In this sample, this clonotype turned up a few times. The V call is TRBV9, the J call TRBJ2-1; D is unresolved. V lost 0 bases to trimming and J lost 0 bases, with 7 bases between them. This CDR3 region has 15 residues. Germline V gene lookup returns CDR1 SGDLS and CDR2 YYNGEE. The CDR3 sequence is CASSVGGTSYNEQFF. The CDR3 bases are TGTGCCAGCAGCGTAGGTGGTACCTCCTACAATGAGCAGTTCTTC.

The V gene is TRBV9, the J gene TRBJ2-3; TRBD2 is a possible D gene (5 bases). V was cut by 3 bases and J by 4 bases, with 6 bases left in between. There are 12 residues in the CDR3. Germline assignment: CDR1 SGDLS and CDR2 YYNGEE. CDR3 sequence reads: CASSGSADTQYF. The DNA of the CDR3 is TGTGCCAGCAGCGGTAGCGCAGATACGCAGTATTTT.

The sample holds many counts of this clonotype. This chain joins TRBV20-1 and TRBJ2-7; TRBD2 matches 12 bases. The V gene's germline CDR1 is DFQATT and CDR2 SNEGSKA (reference sequence). The CDR3 has 16 amino acids. V dropped 3 bases and J dropped 4; count of bases not matched to a gene: 10. This CDR3 reads CSASEPRLAGEYEQYF. The CDR3 region has the DNA TGCAGTGCTAGTGAACCCCGACTAGCGGGAGAGTACGAGCAGTACTTC.

The rearrangement joins TRBV20-1 to TRBJ2-1; 16 nucleotides align to TRBD2. V lost 2 bases to trimming and J lost 0 bases; unmatched junction nucleotides: 10. Germline loops: CDR1 DFQATT, CDR2 SNEGSKA (reference sequence). CDR3 length equals 20 residues. CDR3 nucleotides: TGCAGTGCTAGACCCTTAAGGGGACTAGCGGGAGGGTCCTCCTACAATGAGCAGTTCTTC. Translating it yields CSARPLRGLAGGSSYNEQFF.

The chain carries TRBV3-1 and TRBJ1-1; D unresolved. The CDR3 contains 14 residues. Germline V lookup: CDR1 LGHDT, CDR2 YNNKEL (reference sequence). With 4 bases removed from V and 2 bases from J, the gap between germline ends came to 11 bases. The CDR3 DNA reads as TGTGCCAGCAGCCCCATTGTTGGAAACACTGAAGCTTTCTTT. Its translation: CASSPIVGNTEAFF.

This clonotype was recorded a few times. The chain carries TRBV7-2 and TRBJ2-7; 8 bases match TRBD2. Looked up from germline, CDR1 is SGHTA and CDR2 is FQGNSA. The V and J ends lost 5 bases and 0 bases, in that order; junction bases with no gene match: 9. The CDR3 sequence is 16 residues long. CDR3 nucleotide sequence: TGTGCCAGCAGCGAGTTTTCGAGCGGGAGCTCCTACGAGCAGTACTTC. Protein sequence: CASSEFSSGSSYEQYF.

The chain links TRBV5-6 to TRBJ2-7, with 7 bases that match TRBD2. This CDR3 is built from 15 residues. V was pared by 3 bases and J by 5 bases, with 11 bases of the junction left unmatched. Germline V gives CDR1 SGHDT, CDR2 YYEEEE. The CDR3 bases are TGTGCCAGCAGCTACACCCGCGGGAGTCTCCACGAGCAGTACTTC. Translating gives CASSYTRGSLHEQYF.